What follows is one T cell receptor beta chain and its context. The antigen it binds to is not known. Base qualities are not at hand, and no much larger clone is one base apart. The immunoSEQ Assay was used to sequence TCR beta CDR3 regions from DNA. Per the original workflow: T cell density was computed as TCR beta template counts normalized to usable DNA estimated by amplifying housekeeping genes. The preseqR package was used to estimate richness by extrapolating to 400,000 templates for PBMC samples and to 120,000 templates for tissue samples. Clonality was taken to be one minus Pielou's evenness. To identify tissue-enriched TCRs, differential abundance testing was run on productive amino-acid clonotypes with a minimum total count of 5 and an alpha of 0.1. The Jaccard Index and the Morisita Overlap Index were used to measure repertoire overlap between compartments. GLIPH grouped TCR beta CDR3s together with public tetramer-defined viral CDR3s, and a viral motif had to include at least three viral sequences and also show V-gene enrichment. TCRdb re-hosts the immuneACCESS table, in-frame sequences only. Its copies lack some clones; in the studies checked, an unresolved V gene accounts for under half of them, and the cause for the rest is not known. That table supplies the V and J calls and clone size; D and trimming were determined from the DNA. The sample contains about 40,000 clones, 81% of them found a single time. Around 7.8% of the sample rests with the top ten.

The record originates from a study of T cells in localized non-small cell lung cancer (dated by TCRdb to about 2020). The study in broad terms: Comparing tumors with uninvolved tumor-adjacent lungs, the study looked at the T cell repertoires of 236 patients with early-stage NSCLC. All 240 or so NSCLC patients in the cohort were treatment-naive and had localized lung tumors that were resected. NSCLC patients had a mean age of roughly 69 years, and around 140 were male and over 85 female. Paper-wide results and their limitations: Higher blood T cell density associated with longer overall survival, while higher adjacent-lung clonality associated with shorter survival. A median of around 50 of the top 100 tumor clones were detected in paired uninvolved adjacent lung, and 28 of these tumor clones were also found among the top 100 clones of the paired uninvolved adjacent lung. Uninvolved tumor-adjacent lung showed the highest T cell clonality, higher than tumor, which suggests more focused antigenic responses in the uninvolved tumor-adjacent lung. Because multi-region tumor sequencing was not done, intratumor heterogeneity could not be ruled out. Because the study design was exploratory, TCR variables were selected using unadjusted p-values without false-discovery rate correction.

At diagnosis, peripheral blood, uninvolved tumor-adjacent lung and tumor were collected and stored as a combination of fresh-frozen and FFPE material. Blood samples were analyzed as peripheral blood mononuclear cells for TCR repertoire profiling. Taken from the germline V gene, the CDR1 and CDR2 loops are KGHSY and FQNENV. Between the V and J ends, shortened by 2 bases and 0 bases respectively, the junction contains 11 bases. CDR3 length: 16 amino acids, cysteine to phenylalanine. CDR3 DNA is the only sequence kept; it has 48 bases, read in frame from the first base. This receptor chain uses TRBV16 and TRBJ1-3; a confident D gene designation cannot be given. This material consisted of peripheral blood mononuclear cells, taken before any cancer treatment. This receptor was identified in a male donor aged 60 or over with stage II lung adenocarcinoma. The CDR3 amino acid sequence is: CASSQLKDFSGNTIYF. The sequenced DNA: TGTGCCAGCAGCCAACTCAAAGATTTCTCTGGAAACACCATATATTTT.